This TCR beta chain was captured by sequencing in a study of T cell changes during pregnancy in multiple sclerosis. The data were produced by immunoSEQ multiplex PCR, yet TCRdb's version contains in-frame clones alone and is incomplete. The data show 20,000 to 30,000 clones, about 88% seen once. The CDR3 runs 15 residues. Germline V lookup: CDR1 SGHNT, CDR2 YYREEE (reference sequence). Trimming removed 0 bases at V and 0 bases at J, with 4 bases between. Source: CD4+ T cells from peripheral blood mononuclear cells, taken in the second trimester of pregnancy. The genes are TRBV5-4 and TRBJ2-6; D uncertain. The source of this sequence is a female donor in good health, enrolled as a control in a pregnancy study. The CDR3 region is CASSLGHSGANVLTF. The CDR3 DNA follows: TGTGCCAGCAGCTTGGGACACTCTGGGGCCAACGTCCTGACTTTC.